Shown below are 19 T cell receptor beta chains from a single sample sequenced in a study of read filtering for tumor transcriptome and immune sequencing. From about 0.4 ug of RNA, a library with molecular barcoded alpha/delta and beta/gamma adaptors was made. TCRdb fed the reads into MiXCR, producing one record per CDR3 protein. The sample includes more than 55,000 distinct CDR3 sequences, roughly a fifth seen only once; the top ten take about a tenth. Sequencing was performed on a population of CD138-negative cells sorted from bone marrow. The receptors shown here come from a donor over 35 with multiple myeloma.

This clonotype was counted only a few times. The chain links TRBV20-1 to TRBJ2-3, with 7 nucleotides matching TRBD1. Germline loops: CDR1 DFQATT, CDR2 SNEGSKA (reference sequence). With 6 bases clipped from V and 6 bases from J, the junction kept 9 bases outside the gene matches. This CDR3 region has 13 residues. The CDR3 loop reads CSAALTGSDTQYF. CDR3 in DNA: TGCAGTGCGGCCTTGACAGGGTCGGATACGCAGTATTTT.

As regards this clonotype: A much bigger clone sits one base away, suggesting this may be a read error. The chain combines TRBV12-3 or TRBV12-4 with TRBJ2-2; D not certain. The V end lost 4 bases, the J end lost 7 bases, and 4 bases lay between the germline ends. This CDR3 is 11 amino acids long. CDR3 sequence (DNA): TGTGCCAGCAGTTGGTTCGGGGAGCTGTTTTTT. The encoded protein is CASSWFGELFF.

This clonotype was counted many times. The chain recombines TRBV20-1 with TRBJ2-7, with TRBD2 matching over 11 bases. The CDR3 runs to 16 residues. The V and J ends lost 2 bases and 4 bases, in that order; junction bases with no gene match: 10. The germline V gene has CDR1 DFQATT and CDR2 SNEGSKA (reference sequence). The CDR3 loop is CSARSVAGGKLYEQYF. The CDR3 DNA reads TGCAGTGCTAGATCTGTAGCGGGGGGGAAACTATACGAGCAGTACTTC.

A word on this clonotype: Given a much more abundant clone one base away, this may be a read error. This CDR3 reads CASSLVQGGKVFF. The DNA for the CDR3 is TGTGCCAGCAGCTTAGTACAGGGTGGGAAAGTTTTCTTT. The genes are TRBV7-2 and TRBJ1-1; D is possibly TRBD1 (6 bases). The germline V gene encodes CDR1 SGHTA and CDR2 FQGNSA. V was clipped by 1 base and J by 13 bases, with 16 bases between them. This CDR3 spans 13 amino acids.

This clonotype was observed at least ten times. One end of the junction is discordant with germline, which a read error may explain. The rearrangement uses TRBV7-7 and TRBJ2-5; 13 nucleotides match TRBD2. Germline-derived CDR1 and CDR2 are SSHAT and FNYEAQ (reference sequence). The CDR3 totals 16 residues. In nucleotides, the CDR3 is TGTGCTAGCAGCTTAGGACTAGCGGGAGTAGGAGAGACCCAGTACTTC. Its translation is CASSLGLAGVGETQYF.

This clonotype counts as medium-sized. The chain recombines TRBV3-1 with TRBJ2-1; D remains unclear. With 4 bases removed from V and 6 bases from J, the gap between germline ends came to 13 bases. This CDR3 is 14 amino acids long. Germline CDR1 is LGHDT and CDR2 is YNNKEL (reference sequence). This CDR3 reads CASSPGTGINEQFF. CDR3 DNA sequence: TGTGCCAGCAGCCCGGGCACCGGTATCAATGAGCAGTTCTTC.

This rearrangement joins TRBV29-1 to TRBJ2-3, with D perhaps matching TRBD1 or TRBD2 (6 bases each). The CDR3 runs 14 residues. Per germline, CDR1 SQVTM and CDR2 ANQGSEA. The ends were cut back, 5 bases at V and 2 bases at J, with 14 bases in the middle. CDR3 loop: CSVHNRGPTDTQYF. DNA for the CDR3: TGCAGCGTTCACAACCGGGGGCCCACAGATACGCAGTATTTT.

This clonotype has a count of ten or more. This chain links TRBV14 with TRBJ2-1; tentatively, D is TRBD1 (6 bases). V lost 4 bases and J lost 4, with 8 bases in between. This CDR3 region has 13 residues. CDR1 and CDR2 from the germline V gene are SGHDN and FVKESK. The CDR3 loop reads CASSRQVYNEQFF. The CDR3 region has the DNA TGTGCCAGCAGCCGACAGGTATACAATGAGCAGTTCTTC.

This clonotype showed up many times. The chain recombines TRBV15 with TRBJ2-7; 7 positions agree with TRBD1. The CDR3 length is 14 residues. V was clipped by 0 bases and J by 4 bases; unmatched bases: 3. From germline, CDR1 is LNHNV and CDR2 YYDKDF (reference sequence). CDR3 sequence: CATSRDRGKYEQYF. The CDR3 DNA sequence: TGTGCCACCAGCAGAGACAGGGGGAAGTACGAGCAGTACTTC. Filled out from reference TRBV15 and TRBJ2-7, the complete variable domain reads DAMVIQNPRYQVTQFGKPVTLSCSQTLNHNVMYWYQQKSSQAPKLLFHYYDKDFNNEADTPDNFQSRRPNTSFCFLDIRSPGLGDTAMYLCATSRDRGKYEQYFGPGTRLTVT.

This clonotype has just one count. At one end the junction does not follow the germline gene, possibly because of a read error. The chain links TRBV13 to TRBJ1-1; the D is unclear. CDR1 is PRHDT and CDR2 is FYEKMQ in the germline V gene (reference sequence). The CDR3 has 12 amino acids. DNA for the CDR3: TGTGCCAGCGGCTCGGAAGACACTAAAGCTTTCTTT. This encodes CASGSEDTKAFF. Together with reference TRBV13 and TRBJ1-1, the CDR3 gives the full variable domain: AAGVIQSPRHLIKEKRETATLKCYPIPRHDTVYWYQQGPGQDPQFLISFYEKMQSDKGSIPDRFSAQQFSDYHSELNMSSLELGDSALYFCASGSEDTKAFFGQGTRLTVV.

There are many counts of this clonotype. The chain carries TRBV28 and TRBJ2-2; tentatively, D is TRBD2 (7 bases). Looked up from germline, CDR1 is MDHEN and CDR2 is SYDVKM. Trimming took off 6 bases at V and 11 bases at J, with 16 bases between the two ends. The CDR3 sequence is 13 residues long. DNA for the CDR3: TGTGCCAGCAGCCTTCGGGGGGCCAACGAGCTGTTTTTT. Translating gives CASSLRGANELFF.

This clonotype was picked up a small number of times. This may arise from a read error, as a much more abundant clone is one base away. The chain joins TRBV20-1 to TRBJ1-2; maybe TRBD1 (5 bases). V was cut by 0 bases and J by 1 base, with 12 bases left in between. Germline-derived CDR1 and CDR2 are DFQATT and SNEGSKA (reference sequence). This CDR3 spans 15 amino acids. The CDR3 loop reads CSARDRGAYNYGYTF. The CDR3 DNA is TGCAGTGCTAGAGATCGTGGGGCGTATAACTATGGCTACACCTTC.

A remark on this clonotype: This may stem from a read error, because a much larger clone lies one nucleotide away. This likely comes from a read error, as the CDR3 has no conserved phenylalanine or tryptophan at its end. The chain uses TRBV11-2 and TRBJ2-2; D not resolved. Germline-derived CDR1 and CDR2 are SGHAT and FQNNGV. The CDR3 has 15 residues. V gave up 3 bases and J gave up 4 bases, with 12 bases separating them. The CDR3 loop is CASSFSGSVTGELFY. The CDR3 coding sequence is TGTGCCAGCAGCTTTTCCGGGTCGGTCACCGGGGAGCTGTTTTAT.

The sample holds many counts of this clonotype. The V and J genes are TRBV3-1 and TRBJ1-5; TRBD1 might be the D (5 bases). The CDR3 extends over 16 amino acids. In germline, CDR1 is LGHDT, CDR2 YNNKEL (reference sequence). V lost 1 base and J 0 bases, leaving 10 bases between the germline ends. The CDR3 nucleotides read TGTGCCAGCAGCCAAGGGGGCAGTTATAGCAATCAGCCCCAGCATTTT. It translates to CASSQGGSYSNQPQHF.

This clonotype appeared many times. The chain is built from TRBV11-1 and TRBJ2-5, with D possibly matching TRBD2 (5 bases). Trimming shortened V by 5 bases and J by 3 bases, and 10 bases separated the two germline ends. The V gene's germline CDR1 is SGHAT and CDR2 FQDESV (reference sequence). The CDR3 runs to 13 residues. As DNA, the CDR3 is TGTGCCAGCAGCCATAGGACTGAAGAGACCCAGTACTTC. It codes for CASSHRTEETQYF. Complete variable domain (other parts from reference TRBV11-1 and TRBJ2-5): EAEVAQSPRYKITEKSQAVAFWCDPISGHATLYWYRQILGQGPELLVQFQDESVVDDSQLPKDRFSAERLKGVDSTLKIQPAELGDSAMYLCASSHRTEETQYFGPGTRLLVL.

At least ten counts were recorded for this clonotype. This chain uses TRBV2 with TRBJ1-1, with TRBD1 as a possible D gene (6 bases). This CDR3 has 13 amino acids. V was shortened by 7 bases and J by 6 bases, with 15 bases between the two germline ends. The germline V gene encodes CDR1 SNHLY and CDR2 FYNNEI. The CDR3 loop is CASKEQGSAEAFF. Written as DNA, the CDR3 is TGTGCCAGCAAAGAACAGGGTAGTGCTGAAGCTTTCTTT.

This clonotype was counted ten times or more. This sequence joins TRBV7-9 and TRBJ2-3; D is possibly TRBD2 (6 bases). V was shortened by 5 bases and J by 3 bases, with 15 bases between the two germline ends. The germline CDR1 and CDR2 sequences are SEHNR and FQNEAQ (reference sequence). The CDR3 spans 15 residues. This CDR3 is CASSGLRGQTDTQYF. CDR3 DNA sequence: TGTGCCAGCAGCGGACTGCGGGGTCAGACAGATACGCAGTATTTT.

This clonotype was picked up many times. This chain connects TRBV28 to TRBJ2-7; D is possibly TRBD1 or TRBD2 (5 bases each). Trimming took off 2 bases at V and 5 bases at J, with 10 bases between the two ends. The CDR3 contains 13 residues. Germline CDR1 reads MDHEN; CDR2 reads SYDVKM. CDR3 region: CASSLVGTNEQYF. The CDR3 DNA is TGTGCCAGCAGTTTAGTCGGGACGAACGAGCAGTACTTC.

The table lists this clonotype with a count of one. A much larger clone lies a single base off, so this may be a read error. The chain combines TRBV20-1 with TRBJ2-6, with TRBD1 as a possible D gene (5 bases). Germline assignment: CDR1 DFQATT and CDR2 SNEGSKA (reference sequence). The CDR3 is made up of 15 amino acids. CDR3 coding DNA: TGCAGTGCTAGAGACCCCATCTCTGGGGCCAACTTCCTGACTTTC. Translating gives CSARDPISGANFLTF.